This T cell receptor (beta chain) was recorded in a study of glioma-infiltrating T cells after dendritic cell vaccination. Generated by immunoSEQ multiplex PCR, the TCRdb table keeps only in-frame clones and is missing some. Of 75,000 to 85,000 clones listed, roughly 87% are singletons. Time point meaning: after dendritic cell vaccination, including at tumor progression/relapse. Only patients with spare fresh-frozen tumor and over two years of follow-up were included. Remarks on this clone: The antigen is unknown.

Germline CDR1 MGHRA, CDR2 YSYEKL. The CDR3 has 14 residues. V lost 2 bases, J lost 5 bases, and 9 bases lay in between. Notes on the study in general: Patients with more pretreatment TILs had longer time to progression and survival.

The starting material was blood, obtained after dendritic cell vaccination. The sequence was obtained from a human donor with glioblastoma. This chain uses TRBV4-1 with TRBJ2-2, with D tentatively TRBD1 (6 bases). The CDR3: CASSQRGGTGELFF. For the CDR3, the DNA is TGCGCCAGCAGCCAACGAGGGGGAACCGGGGAGCTGTTTTTT.